The next 31 T cell receptor beta chains were all read from a single sample in a study of T-cell reconstitution after alpha-beta-depleted transplantation in children. Unique molecular identifiers were used to barcode this TCRbeta library. TCRdb ran MiXCR on the PCR reads and lists one entry per CDR3 protein. Here the sample spans 600,000 to 700,000 distinct CDR3 sequences, around a sixth being singletons. Sequencing was performed on PBMCs from the stem cell graft donor, taken from the stem cell graft. The receptors were sampled from a human donor who donated a stem cell graft to a child with acute myeloid leukemia.

This clonotype was seen repeatedly, ten times or more. The rearrangement uses TRBV29-1 and TRBJ2-2, with TRBD2 identical over 9 bases. The CDR3 runs 16 residues. V lost 4 bases to trimming and J lost 0 bases; unmatched junction nucleotides: 6. Germline CDR1 reads SQVTM; CDR2 reads ANQGSEA. CDR3 sequence reads: CSVGQERGANTGELFF. CDR3 sequence (DNA): TGCAGCGTTGGGCAAGAGCGGGGGGCGAACACCGGGGAGCTGTTTTTT.

CDR3 coding DNA: TGTGCCACGGGACAGGGGTCGGATACGCAGTATTTT. Its protein product is CATGQGSDTQYF. The J gene is TRBJ2-3, the V gene TRBV6-2 or TRBV6-3; 10 bases agree with TRBD1. This CDR3 region has 12 residues. Germline V gives CDR1 MNHEY, CDR2 SVGEGT. J lost 6 bases, V lost 10 bases, and 4 bases had no gene match.

This clonotype was observed a single time. The chain has TRBV5-1 and TRBJ2-1, with TRBD2 matching over 12 bases. The V gene's germline CDR1 is SGHRS and CDR2 YFSETQ. This CDR3 has 17 amino acids. The junction had 6 bases not matched to a gene; V was cut back by 5 bases and J by 0 bases. As DNA, the CDR3 is TGCGCCAGCAGAAGGACTAGCGGGGTGAACTCCTACAATGAGCAGTTCTTC. Its translation is CASRRTSGVNSYNEQFF.

Note on this clonotype: A much larger clone sits a single nucleotide away, making a read error possible. This sequence joins TRBV20-1 and TRBJ2-1; unclear D gene. CDR3 size: 13 residues. The germline V gene encodes CDR1 DFQATT and CDR2 SNEGSKA (reference sequence). CDR3 in DNA: TGCAGTGCTGGAGATATTTCCTACGATGAGCAGTTCTTC. Its translation is CSAGDISYDEQFF.

This clonotype was observed many times. V usage is TRBV20-1 and J usage is TRBJ2-7; D possibly uses TRBD1 or TRBD2 (6 bases each). Germline loops: CDR1 DFQATT, CDR2 SNEGSKA (reference sequence). The CDR3 has 13 residues. Trimming removed 4 bases from V and 5 bases from J, with 15 bases in between. For the CDR3, the DNA is TGCAGTGCTATAGGGGGAGGACCGGACGAGCAGTACTTC. This gives the protein CSAIGGGPDEQYF.

Many counts were recorded for this clonotype. The genes are TRBV20-1 and TRBJ2-1; D call uncertain. Germline V gene data show CDR1 as DFQATT and CDR2 as SNEGSKA (reference sequence). CDR3 length equals 13 residues. The V and J ends lost 1 base and 8 bases respectively, with 12 bases between them. This CDR3 is CSARVLGADEQFF. The CDR3 coding sequence is TGCAGTGCTAGAGTTCTAGGTGCGGATGAGCAGTTCTTC.

In its sample, this clonotype was seen many times. The CDR3 loop reads CSVEARGTDTQYF. In DNA, the CDR3 is TGCAGCGTTGAAGCAAGGGGCACAGATACGCAGTATTTT. This chain uses TRBV29-1 with TRBJ2-3, with D hard to call. V was clipped by 1 base and J by 1 base, with 6 bases between them. The CDR3 is made up of 13 amino acids. Germline CDR1 and CDR2: SQVTM and ANQGSEA.

This clonotype was seen a few times. The chain uses TRBV29-1 and TRBJ2-6; D unclear. Germline CDR1 SQVTM, CDR2 ANQGSEA. V was cut by 3 bases and J by 2 bases, with 14 bases left in between. The CDR3 totals 16 residues. The CDR3, as DNA: TGCAGCGTTGAGATTAACCGTGGGGCTGGGGCCAACGTCCTGACTTTC. It yields the protein CSVEINRGAGANVLTF.

This chain connects TRBV9 to TRBJ2-5; 10 bases line up with TRBD1. This CDR3 is built from 15 residues. Germline-derived CDR1 and CDR2 are SGDLS and YYNGEE. Germline trimming cut 3 bases from V and 4 bases from J; bases unmatched to any gene: 6. The CDR3 nucleotides read TGTGCCAGCAGCGAACAAGGACAGGGGGTAGAGACCCAGTACTTC. It is translated as CASSEQGQGVETQYF.

The chain has TRBV20-1 and TRBJ1-6; D not certain. Germline V gives CDR1 DFQATT, CDR2 SNEGSKA (reference sequence). The CDR3 covers 14 residues. Trimming removed 0 bases at V and 7 bases at J, with 10 bases between. This chain's CDR3 is CSARDRDGNSPLHF. In DNA form, the CDR3 reads TGCAGTGCTAGAGATCGGGATGGAAATTCACCCCTCCACTTT.

This clonotype was seen a handful of times. This chain connects TRBV12-3 or TRBV12-4 to TRBJ1-2, with 11 bases lining up with TRBD1. This CDR3 is built from 15 residues. V was pared by 3 bases and J by 8 bases, with 8 bases of the junction left unmatched. The CDR3 coding sequence is TGTGCCAGCAGTTTTGTCCGGGGACAGGGGGGCGGCTACACCTTC. Its protein is CASSFVRGQGGGYTF.

A note on this clonotype: Compared with germline, one end of the junction differs, possibly owing to a read error. J is TRBJ2-5 and V is TRBV5-1; D might be TRBD2 (6 bases). CDR3 size: 15 residues. Germline assignment: CDR1 SGHRS and CDR2 YFSETQ. The CDR3 protein is CASSLAAGIGETHYF. For the CDR3, the DNA is TGCGCCAGCAGCTTGGCCGCGGGGATCGGAGAGACCCACTACTTC.

There are a few counts of this clonotype. The chain couples TRBV28 to TRBJ2-3, with D possibly matching TRBD2 (6 bases). The CDR3 is 13 residues long. Trimming cost V 6 bases and J 4 bases, with 11 bases left between them. Germline V gives CDR1 MDHEN, CDR2 SYDVKM. CDR3 DNA sequence: TGTGCCAGCAGCTTGACGGGGGCAGATACGCAGTATTTT. This codes for CASSLTGADTQYF.

This clonotype has a count of ten or more. V and J are TRBV29-1 and TRBJ2-2; D call uncertain. This CDR3 is 13 amino acids long. The germline gives CDR1 SQVTM, CDR2 ANQGSEA. V was trimmed by 5 bases and J by 3 bases, leaving 10 bases between them. Written as DNA, the CDR3 is TGCAGCGTTTTCCCCCCGGACACCGGGGAGCTGTTTTTT. This encodes CSVFPPDTGELFF.

The chain combines TRBV5-1 with TRBJ2-3; D not resolved. CDR1 SGHRS and CDR2 YFSETQ come from the germline V gene. Trimming pared 3 bases from V and 1 base from J, leaving 9 bases between. The CDR3 length is 14 residues. The CDR3 loop reads CASSWTERTDTQYF. As DNA, the CDR3 is TGCGCCAGCAGCTGGACGGAACGCACAGATACGCAGTATTTT.

The CDR3, as DNA: TGTGCCAGCAGTGAATATCTAGGTAGAGATACGCAGTATTTT. Its translation: CASSEYLGRDTQYF. The V gene is TRBV25-1, the J gene TRBJ2-3, with D unresolved. This CDR3 spans 14 amino acids. Germline assignment: CDR1 MGHDK and CDR2 SYGVNS. V lost 0 bases, J lost 5 bases, and 9 bases lay in between.

This clonotype was seen at least ten times. V and J are TRBV7-2 and TRBJ2-3; D is unresolved. The CDR3 sequence is 14 residues long. Trimming removed 2 bases from V and 2 bases from J, with 8 bases in between. CDR1 is SGHTA and CDR2 is FQGNSA in the germline V gene. CDR3 DNA sequence: TGTGCCAGCAGCTTAACCCAGGTCACAGATACGCAGTATTTT. This encodes CASSLTQVTDTQYF.

The table lists this clonotype with many counts. V and J are TRBV24-1 and TRBJ2-1, with D perhaps TRBD1 or TRBD2 (5 bases each). The CDR3 sequence is 13 residues long. The V end lost 9 bases, the J end lost 5 bases, and 13 bases lay between the germline ends. In germline, CDR1 is KGHDR, CDR2 SFDVKD. CDR3 bases: TGTGCCACCCGGGGACGGACTCACAATGAGCAGTTCTTC. Amino acids: CATRGRTHNEQFF.

This clonotype was seen many times. V is TRBV7-6 and J is TRBJ2-5; 7 positions match TRBD1. CDR1 is SGHVS, CDR2 FNYEAQ, per germline. CDR3 length: 15 residues. J gave up 2 bases and V 3 bases, and 6 bases lay outside the gene matches. The CDR3 spells CASSFDRVQQETQYF. Written as DNA, the CDR3 is TGTGCCAGCAGCTTTGACAGGGTTCAACAAGAGACCCAGTACTTC.

The chain combines TRBV12-3 or TRBV12-4 with TRBJ2-7; no clear D gene. V was pared by 3 bases and J by 1 base, with 7 bases between. The CDR3 consists of 13 residues. DNA of the CDR3: TGTGCCAGCAGTTTGGGGAAATCCTACGAGCAGTACTTC. Its protein product is CASSLGKSYEQYF.

This clonotype occurred once. The gene calls are TRBV7-9 and TRBJ1-1, with a weak D call TRBD1 (5 bases). Per germline, CDR1 SEHNR and CDR2 FQNEAQ (reference sequence). Deletions cut 1 base from V and 1 base from J, with 10 bases between. The CDR3 runs 15 residues. The CDR3 DNA sequence: TGTGCCAGCAGCTTAGGGGGGTGGGGGAACACTGAAGCTTTCTTT. This translates into CASSLGGWGNTEAFF.

The chain carries TRBV20-1 and TRBJ2-1; 10 bases are a match to TRBD2. The V gene end was trimmed by 1 base and the J gene end by 10 bases; junction bases not matched to a gene: 10. The germline gives CDR1 DFQATT, CDR2 SNEGSKA (reference sequence). This CDR3 is built from 15 residues. CDR3 region: CSARVAGGGGGEQFF. CDR3 bases: TGCAGTGCTAGAGTAGCGGGGGGTGGAGGTGGAGAGCAGTTCTTC.

This clonotype was counted at least ten times. V and J are TRBV20-1 and TRBJ2-1, with 7 nucleotides matching TRBD1. The germline gives CDR1 DFQATT, CDR2 SNEGSKA (reference sequence). J lost 4 bases, V lost 3 bases, and 3 bases had no gene match. The CDR3 is 13 residues long. The CDR3 DNA is TGCAGTGCTAGCGACAGGGAGTACAATGAGCAGTTCTTC. Translating gives CSASDREYNEQFF.

This chain connects TRBV20-1 to TRBJ1-2, with 9 bases fitting TRBD1. Germline-derived CDR1 and CDR2 are DFQATT and SNEGSKA (reference sequence). The CDR3 runs to 14 residues. V dropped 5 bases and J dropped 5; count of bases not matched to a gene: 9. CDR3 nucleotides: TGCAGTGCTGAGCCCCCCGGGACAGGGTATGGCTACACCTTC. It translates to CSAEPPGTGYGYTF.

This clonotype has only a few counts. The J gene is TRBJ2-7, the V gene TRBV7-9; D may be TRBD2 (6 bases). V shed 6 bases and J shed 0 bases, with 12 bases lying between them. The CDR3 is 14 residues long. Germline loops: CDR1 SEHNR, CDR2 FQNEAQ (reference sequence). The CDR3 DNA is TGTGCCAGCAGAATAGACGGGAGCTCCTACGAGCAGTACTTC. Its translation is CASRIDGSSYEQYF.

This clonotype was seen many times. The CDR3 region has the DNA TGTGCCAGCAGTTACGGCCTCCGGACCCAGTACTTC. Translating gives CASSYGLRTQYF. The V call is TRBV6-2 or TRBV6-3, the J call TRBJ2-5; D is undetermined. The ends were cut back, 2 bases at V and 7 bases at J, with 8 bases in the middle. CDR3 length: 12 residues. Germline loops: CDR1 MNHEY, CDR2 SVGEGT.

As regards this clonotype: It may be a read error: a sequence one base away is much more abundant. The CDR3 spells CASSRDRTLGGELFF. The CDR3 DNA is TGCGCCAGCAGCCGAGATCGGACTTTGGGAGGGGAGCTGTTTTTT. The genes are TRBV4-3 and TRBJ2-2; possibly TRBD2 for D (5 bases). Germline lookup yields CDR1 LGHNA and CDR2 YSLEER. The CDR3 has 15 amino acids. V was pared by 4 bases and J by 8 bases, with 17 bases between.

This clonotype was found many times. The CDR3 sequence is CASTLSGNTIYF. For the CDR3, the DNA is TGTGCCAGCACCTTAAGTGGGAACACCATATATTTT. The genes are TRBV12-3 or TRBV12-4 and TRBJ1-3; D is unresolved. V was cut by 7 bases and J by 7 bases, with 11 bases left in between. CDR3 length: 12 amino acids.

V is TRBV11-2 and J is TRBJ2-2; D not certain. V lost 2 bases and J 0 bases, leaving 16 bases between the germline ends. Germline V lookup: CDR1 SGHAT, CDR2 FQNNGV. The CDR3 is 18 residues long. The CDR3 protein is CASSLRVALLTNTGELFF. The DNA of the CDR3 is TGTGCCAGCAGCTTAAGAGTCGCCTTACTTACGAACACCGGGGAGCTGTTTTTT.

This clonotype was seen more than once but under ten times. The genes are TRBV6-1 and TRBJ2-7, with 10 bases lining up with TRBD1. The CDR3 sequence is 15 residues long. Trimming cost V 7 bases and J 4 bases; bases outside gene matches: 10. Germline CDR1 is MNHNS and CDR2 is SASEGT. The CDR3 DNA reads TGTGCCAGCACCCCATGGGACAGGGGCAGGTACGAGCAGTACTTC. Residues: CASTPWDRGRYEQYF.

At least ten counts were recorded for this clonotype. V gene TRBV12-3 or TRBV12-4 combines with J gene TRBJ2-5; 13 nucleotides match TRBD2. V dropped 3 bases and J dropped 5; count of bases not matched to a gene: 0. This CDR3 has 14 amino acids. The CDR3 loop is CASSLTSGGETQYF. The CDR3 DNA follows: TGTGCCAGCAGTTTGACTAGCGGGGGGGAGACCCAGTACTTC.